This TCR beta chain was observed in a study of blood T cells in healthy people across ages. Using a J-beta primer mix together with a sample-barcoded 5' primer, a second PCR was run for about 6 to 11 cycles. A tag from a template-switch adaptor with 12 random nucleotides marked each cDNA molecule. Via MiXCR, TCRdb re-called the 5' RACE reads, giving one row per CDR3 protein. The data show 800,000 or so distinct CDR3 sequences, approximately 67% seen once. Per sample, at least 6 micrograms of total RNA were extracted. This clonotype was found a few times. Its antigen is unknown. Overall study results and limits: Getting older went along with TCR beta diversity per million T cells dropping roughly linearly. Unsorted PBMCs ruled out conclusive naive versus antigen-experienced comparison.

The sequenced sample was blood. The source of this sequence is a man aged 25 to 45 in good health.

The CDR3 nucleotides read TGTGCCAGCAGTAACTCACAGGGGCGGAAAGAGACCCAGTACTTC. It encodes CASSNSQGRKETQYF. The chain carries TRBV6-1 and TRBJ2-7, with 7 bases identical to TRBD1. The J call may be in error: the DNA end matches TRBJ2-5 better. The CDR3 sequence is 15 residues long. CDR1 is MNHNS, CDR2 SASEGT, per germline.